This TCR beta chain was recovered during a study of blood T cell repertoires in COVID-19. Study information: Nucleic acid was either cDNA or gDNA, and it came from T cells, B-cell-depleted T cells, or PBMCs.

Profiled with immunoSEQ multiplex PCR; TCRdb holds only in-frame clones, not every one. The sample has approximately 290,000 clones; roughly 86% are singletons. The germline CDR1 and CDR2 sequences are ENHRY and SYGVKD. CDR3 length equals 13 residues. The V gene end was trimmed by 6 bases and the J gene end by 5 bases; junction bases not matched to a gene: 4. Sequenced: peripheral blood. This rearrangement joins TRBV10-3 to TRBJ2-7, with 10 bases aligning to TRBD1. This sequence originates from a woman aged 25-40 years with COVID-19, enrolled during active disease. CDR3 DNA sequence: TGTGCCATCAGGGGGACAGGGGAAAACGAGCAGTACTTC. Its translation is CAIRGTGENEQYF.